This T cell receptor beta chain was retrieved from a study of T cell repertoires in cytomegalovirus infection (dated by TCRdb to about 2019). Study-level background: The HLA type of each donor mattered for the analysis, because public TCR beta signatures pointed to carriage of CMV infection along with the matching HLA type.

TCRdb lists the instrument as Illumina HiSeq 1500. In-frame beta chains were kept once TCRdb had trimmed the public reads at Q25 with fastp and called clones with MiXCR. Identical CDR3 proteins give one entry, which carries the most common genes and DNA. The sample table lists some 700,000 distinct CDR3 sequences, 35% to 45% of them with a count of one. The ten largest make up about 2.8% of the sample. To note about this clonotype: Its antigen specificity is not known. The sample holds no much larger clone one base away, and base qualities are not on file.

CDR1 is given as MGHDK and CDR2 as SYGVNS, both from the germline V gene. V drops 1 base and J drops 4 bases, leaving 6 bases in between. The CDR3 starts with the cysteine, ends with the phenylalanine, and has 13 residues. The entry retains the CDR3 DNA only, 39 bases that are in frame from base 1. The full study reports these points: Cumulative frequency of public TCR beta family members discriminated carriers of CMV infection plus the relevant HLA type in this cohort and an independent approximately 350-donor cohort. The ex vivo response was dominated by HLA-C-restricted CMV-specific TCR beta clonotypes, which also provided the single most frequent clonotype in two of eight donors.

The clonotype comes from a human donor in good health (CMV status not recorded). Some clones in this sample may be carry-over from other donors' samples. The chain couples TRBV25-1 to TRBJ2-3; too little of a D gene remains to name it. The sequenced sample was PBMCs. The CDR3 region: CASSESKPDTQYF. The base sequence is TGTGCCAGCAGTGAATCGAAGCCAGATACGCAGTATTTT. Supplemented by the reference TRBV25-1 and TRBJ2-3 proteins around the CDR3, the complete variable domain is EADIYQTPRYLVIGTGKKITLECSQTMGHDKMYWYQQDPGMELHLIHYSYGVNSTEKGDLSSESTVSRIRTEHFPLTLESARPSHTSQYLCASSESKPDTQYFGPGTRLTVL.